This T cell receptor (beta chain) originates from a study of T cell changes during pregnancy in multiple sclerosis. The V end lost 2 bases, the J end lost 3 bases, and 14 bases lay between the germline ends. Germline assignment: CDR1 MNHEY and CDR2 SMNVEV (reference sequence). The CDR3 spans 15 residues. Repertoires were generated with immunoSEQ multiplex PCR, while TCRdb's copy carries only in-frame clones and drops some. The table lists around 75,000 clones, roughly 94% of them singletons. The genes are TRBV27 and TRBJ2-7; D might be TRBD1 (5 bases). The sample consisted of CD4+ T cells from peripheral blood mononuclear cells, taken after pregnancy. This TCR came from a female donor with multiple sclerosis, enrolled in a pregnancy study. In nucleotides, the CDR3 is TGTGCCAGCAGTTTAGGGGCAGGGATGGGCTACGAGCAGTACTTC. This translates into CASSLGAGMGYEQYF.